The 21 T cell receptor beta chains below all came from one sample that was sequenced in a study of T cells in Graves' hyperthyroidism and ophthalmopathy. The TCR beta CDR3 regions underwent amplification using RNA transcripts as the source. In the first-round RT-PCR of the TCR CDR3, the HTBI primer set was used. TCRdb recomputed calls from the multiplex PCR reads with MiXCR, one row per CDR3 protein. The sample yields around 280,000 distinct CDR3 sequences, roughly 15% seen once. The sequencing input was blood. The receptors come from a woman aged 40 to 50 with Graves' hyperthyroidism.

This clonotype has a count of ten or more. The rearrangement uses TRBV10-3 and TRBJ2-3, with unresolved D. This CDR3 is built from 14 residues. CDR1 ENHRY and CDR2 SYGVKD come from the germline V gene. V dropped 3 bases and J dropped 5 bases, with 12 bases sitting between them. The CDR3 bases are TGTGCCATCAGTGACGCTTATGGCGGAGATACGCAGTATTTT. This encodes CAISDAYGGDTQYF.

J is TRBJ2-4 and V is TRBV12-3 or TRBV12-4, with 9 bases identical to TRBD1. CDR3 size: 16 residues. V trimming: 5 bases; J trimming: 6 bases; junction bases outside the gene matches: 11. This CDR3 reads CASSKGQGGGGNIQYF. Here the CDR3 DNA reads TGTGCCAGCAGTAAGGGACAGGGCGGCGGGGGAAACATTCAGTACTTC.

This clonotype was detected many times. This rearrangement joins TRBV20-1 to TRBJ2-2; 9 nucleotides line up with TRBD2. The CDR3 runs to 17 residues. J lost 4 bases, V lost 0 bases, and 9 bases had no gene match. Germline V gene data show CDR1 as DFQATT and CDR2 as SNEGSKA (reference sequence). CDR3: CSARDQSKAGGTGELFF. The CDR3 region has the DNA TGCAGTGCTAGAGATCAGTCAAAAGCGGGAGGCACCGGGGAGCTGTTTTTT.

CDR3 amino acids: CATSDNLATYNEQFF. The DNA for the CDR3 is TGTGCCACCAGTGACAATCTAGCGACTTACAATGAGCAGTTCTTC. J is TRBJ2-1 and V is TRBV24-1, with D maybe TRBD2 (6 bases). V lost 4 bases, J lost 4 bases, and 13 bases lay in between. Germline assignment: CDR1 KGHDR and CDR2 SFDVKD. This CDR3 has 15 residues.

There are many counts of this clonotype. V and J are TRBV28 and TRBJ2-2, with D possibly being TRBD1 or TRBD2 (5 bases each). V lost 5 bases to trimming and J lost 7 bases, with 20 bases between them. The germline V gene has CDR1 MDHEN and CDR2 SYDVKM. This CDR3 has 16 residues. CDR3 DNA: TGTGCCAGCAGTGAAATCCGAGGGACCGCGTACGGGGAGCTGTTTTTT. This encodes CASSEIRGTAYGELFF.

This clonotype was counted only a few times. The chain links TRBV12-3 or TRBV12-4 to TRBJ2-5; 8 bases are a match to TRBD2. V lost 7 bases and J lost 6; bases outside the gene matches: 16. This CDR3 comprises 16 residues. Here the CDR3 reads CASTGGGPGPLKTQYF. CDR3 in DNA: TGTGCCAGCACCGGGGGGGGCCCGGGACCTCTCAAGACCCAGTACTTC.

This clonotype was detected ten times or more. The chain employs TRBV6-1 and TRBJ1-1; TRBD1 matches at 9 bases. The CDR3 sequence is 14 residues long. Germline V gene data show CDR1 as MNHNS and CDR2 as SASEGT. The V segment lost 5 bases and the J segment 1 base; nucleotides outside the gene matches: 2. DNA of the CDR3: TGTGCCAGCAGTTGGGACAGGGAGAACACTGAAGCTTTCTTT. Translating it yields CASSWDRENTEAFF.

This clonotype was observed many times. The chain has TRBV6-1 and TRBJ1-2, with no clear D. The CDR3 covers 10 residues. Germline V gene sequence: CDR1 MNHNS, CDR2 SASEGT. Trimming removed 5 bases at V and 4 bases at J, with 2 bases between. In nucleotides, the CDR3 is TGTGCCAGCAGTTTCTATGGCTACACCTTC. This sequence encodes CASSFYGYTF.

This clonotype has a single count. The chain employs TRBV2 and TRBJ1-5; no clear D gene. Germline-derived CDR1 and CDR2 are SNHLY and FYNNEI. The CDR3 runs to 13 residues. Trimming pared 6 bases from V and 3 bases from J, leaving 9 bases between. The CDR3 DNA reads TGTGCCAGCAGGGTGGAAGTCAATCAGCCCCAGCATTTT. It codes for CASRVEVNQPQHF.

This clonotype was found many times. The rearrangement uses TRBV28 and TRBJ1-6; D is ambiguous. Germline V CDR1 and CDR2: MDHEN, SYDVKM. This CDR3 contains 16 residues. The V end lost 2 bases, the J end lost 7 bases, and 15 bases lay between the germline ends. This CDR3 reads CASSLDPRDKNSPLHF. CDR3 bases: TGTGCCAGCAGTTTAGACCCACGGGATAAGAATTCACCCCTCCACTTT.

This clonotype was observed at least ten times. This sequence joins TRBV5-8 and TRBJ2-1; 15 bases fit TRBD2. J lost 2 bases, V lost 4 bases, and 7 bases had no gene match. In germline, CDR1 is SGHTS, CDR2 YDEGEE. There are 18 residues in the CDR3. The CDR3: CASSPGTSGRLTYNEQFF. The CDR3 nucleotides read TGTGCCAGCAGCCCCGGGACTAGCGGGAGGTTGACCTACAATGAGCAGTTCTTC.

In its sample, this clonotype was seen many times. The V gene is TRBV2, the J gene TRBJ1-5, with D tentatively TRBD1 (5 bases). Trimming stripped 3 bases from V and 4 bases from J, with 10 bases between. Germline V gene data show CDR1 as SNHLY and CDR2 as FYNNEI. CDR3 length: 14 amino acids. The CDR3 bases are TGTGCCAGCAGTGAGGGGCGGGGAAATCAGCCCCAGCATTTT. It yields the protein CASSEGRGNQPQHF. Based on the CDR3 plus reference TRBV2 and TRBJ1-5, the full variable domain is EPEVTQTPSHQVTQMGQEVILRCVPISNHLYFYWYRQILGQKVEFLVSFYNNEISEKSEIFDDQFSVERPDGSNFTLKIRSTKLEDSAMYFCASSEGRGNQPQHFGDGTRLSIL.

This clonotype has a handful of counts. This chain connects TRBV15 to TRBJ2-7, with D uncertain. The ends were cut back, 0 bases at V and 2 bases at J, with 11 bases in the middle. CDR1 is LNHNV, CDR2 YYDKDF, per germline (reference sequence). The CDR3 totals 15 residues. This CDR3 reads CATSRDPVMAYEQYF. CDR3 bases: TGTGCCACCAGCAGAGATCCAGTCATGGCCTACGAGCAGTACTTC.

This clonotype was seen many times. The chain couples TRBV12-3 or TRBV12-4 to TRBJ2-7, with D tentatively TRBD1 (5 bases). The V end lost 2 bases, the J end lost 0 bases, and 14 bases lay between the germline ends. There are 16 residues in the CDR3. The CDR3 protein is CASSLLWGSNSYEQYF. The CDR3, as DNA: TGTGCCAGCAGTTTACTTTGGGGCAGTAACTCCTACGAGCAGTACTTC.

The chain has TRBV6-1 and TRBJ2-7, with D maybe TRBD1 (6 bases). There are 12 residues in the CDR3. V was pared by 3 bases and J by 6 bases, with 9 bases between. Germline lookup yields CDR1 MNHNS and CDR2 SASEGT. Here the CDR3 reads CASSDLGAEQYF. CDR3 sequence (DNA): TGTGCCAGCAGTGACCTGGGGGCCGAGCAGTACTTC.

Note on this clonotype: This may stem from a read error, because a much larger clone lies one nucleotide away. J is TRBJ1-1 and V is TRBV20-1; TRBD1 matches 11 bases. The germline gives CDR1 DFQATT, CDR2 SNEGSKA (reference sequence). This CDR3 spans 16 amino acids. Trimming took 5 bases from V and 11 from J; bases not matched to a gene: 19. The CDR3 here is CSARPPPGQGVGGAFF. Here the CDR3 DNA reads TGCAGTGCTCGGCCCCCACCGGGACAGGGGGTCGGAGGGGCTTTCTTT.

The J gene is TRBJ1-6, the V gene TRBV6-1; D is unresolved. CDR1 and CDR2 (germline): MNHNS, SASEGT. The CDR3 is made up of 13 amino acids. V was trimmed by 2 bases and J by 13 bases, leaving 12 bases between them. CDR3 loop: CASSENRADPLHF. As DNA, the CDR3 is TGTGCCAGCAGTGAAAATAGAGCGGATCCCCTCCACTTT.

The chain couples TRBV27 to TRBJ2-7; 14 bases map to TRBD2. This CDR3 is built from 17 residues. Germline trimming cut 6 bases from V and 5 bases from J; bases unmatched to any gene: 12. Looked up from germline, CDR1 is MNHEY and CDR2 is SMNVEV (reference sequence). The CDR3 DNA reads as TGTGCCAGCAGCATACTTATCCCGGGACTAGCGGGAGACGAGCAGTACTTC. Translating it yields CASSILIPGLAGDEQYF.

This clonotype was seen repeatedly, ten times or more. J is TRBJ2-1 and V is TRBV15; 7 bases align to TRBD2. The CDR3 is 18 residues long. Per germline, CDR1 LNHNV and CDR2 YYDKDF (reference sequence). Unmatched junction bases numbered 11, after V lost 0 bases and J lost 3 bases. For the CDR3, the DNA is TGTGCCACCAGCAGAGATAAGTCTAGCGGCTTCTTCTACAATGAGCAGTTCTTC. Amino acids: CATSRDKSSGFFYNEQFF.

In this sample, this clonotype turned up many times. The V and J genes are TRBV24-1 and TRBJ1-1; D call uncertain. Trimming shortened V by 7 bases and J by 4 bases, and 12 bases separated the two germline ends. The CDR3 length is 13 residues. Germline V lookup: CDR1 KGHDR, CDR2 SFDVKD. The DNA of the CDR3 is TGTGCCACCAGAGCCGCTCGAGGCACTGAAGCTTTCTTT. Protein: CATRAARGTEAFF.

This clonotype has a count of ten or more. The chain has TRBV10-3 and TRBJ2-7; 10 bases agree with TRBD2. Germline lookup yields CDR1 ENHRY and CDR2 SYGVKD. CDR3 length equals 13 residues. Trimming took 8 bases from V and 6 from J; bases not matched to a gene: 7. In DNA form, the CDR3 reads TGTGCCATCGATCTAGCGGGAGTCGGCGAGCAGTACTTC. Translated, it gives CAIDLAGVGEQYF.